The 29 T cell receptor beta chains below all came from one sample that was sequenced in a study of T cell repertoires in cytomegalovirus infection. Using its own MiXCR run on the reads, TCRdb lists one record per CDR3 protein. The sample has roughly 200,000 distinct CDR3 sequences, roughly a sixth seen once. Source material: CD8+ T cells from PBMCs. The source of these receptors is a human donor in good health (CMV status not recorded). Some clones in this sample may be carry-over from other donors' samples.

A note on this clonotype: At one boundary the junction diverges from the germline segment, which might be a read error. This CDR3 reads CASGYGAGEQYF. DNA of the CDR3: TGTGCCAGCGGTTACGGGGCGGGAGAGCAGTACTTC. The chain is built from TRBV6-2 or TRBV6-3 and TRBJ2-7; TRBD2 is a possible D gene (6 bases). The germline V gene encodes CDR1 MNHEY and CDR2 SVGEGT. The CDR3 has 12 amino acids.

This clonotype was seen a handful of times. The CDR3 loop reads CASSSVEDGELFF. The CDR3 coding sequence is TGTGCCAGCAGCTCCGTGGAGGACGGGGAGCTGTTTTTT. This chain links TRBV7-9 with TRBJ2-2, with D perhaps TRBD2 (5 bases). V lost 4 bases to trimming and J lost 7 bases, with 10 bases between them. The CDR3 length is 13 residues. Germline lookup yields CDR1 SEHNR and CDR2 FQNEAQ (reference sequence).

V is TRBV25-1 and J is TRBJ2-7; either TRBD1 or TRBD2 may supply D (7 bases each). V was pared by 8 bases and J by 2 bases, with 13 bases between. The CDR3 sequence is 13 residues long. Per the germline V gene, CDR1 is MGHDK and CDR2 is SYGVNS. CDR3 bases: TGTGCCAGCCTTTCAGGGGGGGCCTACGAGCAGTACTTC. It yields the protein CASLSGGAYEQYF.

The chain links TRBV2 to TRBJ2-2, with 8 bases aligning to TRBD1. Trimming removed 9 bases from V and 5 bases from J; junction bases left unmatched: 2. Germline V gene data show CDR1 as SNHLY and CDR2 as FYNNEI. The CDR3 extends over 12 amino acids. The CDR3, as DNA: TGTGCCAGGAACAGGGGGACCGGGGAGCTGTTTTTT. It encodes CARNRGTGELFF.

This clonotype has just a few counts. The chain links TRBV7-9 to TRBJ2-5; possible D gene TRBD2, 6 bases. CDR1 SEHNR and CDR2 FQNEAQ come from the germline V gene (reference sequence). Trimming took 1 base from V and 3 from J, leaving 6 bases between them. CDR3 length: 13 residues. Here the CDR3 DNA reads TGTGCCAGCAGCTTAGTAGCGGAAGAGACCCAGTACTTC. Protein: CASSLVAEETQYF.

This clonotype was seen a handful of times. The chain couples TRBV7-2 to TRBJ1-1; the match to TRBD1 covers 8 bases. The CDR3 length is 15 residues. Germline V CDR1 and CDR2: SGHTA, FQGNSA. Unmatched junction bases numbered 7, after V lost 5 bases and J lost 2 bases. CDR3: CASSPLTGANTEAFF. Here the CDR3 DNA reads TGTGCCAGCAGCCCCCTGACAGGGGCAAACACTGAAGCTTTCTTT.

The chain couples TRBV20-1 to TRBJ2-3; D is undetermined. Trimming took 3 bases from V and 3 from J, leaving 7 bases between them. CDR1 DFQATT and CDR2 SNEGSKA come from the germline V gene (reference sequence). This CDR3 spans 12 amino acids. The CDR3 region is CSARGLTDTQYF. The CDR3 coding sequence is TGCAGTGCTAGGGGCCTGACAGATACGCAGTATTTT.

This chain connects TRBV5-5 to TRBJ2-7; TRBD1 agrees at 7 bases. The CDR3 totals 14 residues. The V gene's germline CDR1 is SGHKS and CDR2 YYEKEE (reference sequence). V shed 3 bases, J shed 2 bases, and the junction held 5 bases outside the gene matches. The CDR3 region is CASSWTGPPYEQYF. The CDR3 region has the DNA TGTGCCAGCAGCTGGACAGGCCCCCCCTACGAGCAGTACTTC. The whole variable domain, remainder taken from reference TRBV5-5 and TRBJ2-7, is DAGVTQSPTHLIKTRGQQVTLRCSPISGHKSVSWYQQVLGQGPQFIFQYYEKEERGRGNFPDRFSARQFPNYSSELNVNALLLGDSALYLCASSWTGPPYEQYFGPGTRLTVT.

This clonotype was counted a few times. The rearrangement joins TRBV7-2 to TRBJ1-5; D remains unclear. Germline V gene sequence: CDR1 SGHTA, CDR2 FQGNSA. Between the trimmed V and J ends, which lost 0 bases and 3 bases, there was a span of 18 bases. The CDR3 extends over 18 amino acids. The CDR3 DNA reads TGTGCCAGCAGCTTAGCCTTGGAGGACGCTCGGTACAATCAGCCCCAGCATTTT. Residues: CASSLALEDARYNQPQHF.

A single count supports this clonotype. The chain has TRBV15 and TRBJ1-2; D is possibly TRBD1 (5 bases). V lost 0 bases and J 2 bases, leaving 16 bases between the germline ends. The germline V gene has CDR1 LNHNV and CDR2 YYDKDF (reference sequence). This CDR3 is built from 17 residues. CDR3 residues: CATSRDRGEATNYGYTF. The CDR3, as DNA: TGTGCCACCAGCAGAGATCGAGGGGAGGCAACCAACTATGGCTACACCTTC.

This clonotype came up a few times. The rearrangement joins TRBV27 to TRBJ2-3; D might be TRBD2 (6 bases). CDR1 MNHEY and CDR2 SMNVEV come from the germline V gene (reference sequence). Trimming removed 5 bases at V and 4 bases at J, with 19 bases between. This CDR3 has 16 residues. This chain's CDR3 is CASSQGLDVTADTQYF. The CDR3, as DNA: TGTGCCAGCAGTCAGGGACTCGACGTTACGGCAGATACGCAGTATTTT.

The rearrangement links TRBV7-8 to TRBJ2-1; 7 bases agree with TRBD2. Germline-derived CDR1 and CDR2 are SGHVS and FQNEAQ. There are 15 residues in the CDR3. V lost 5 bases and J lost 4; bases outside the gene matches: 8. CDR3 DNA sequence: TGTGCCAGCAGCCCAGCGGGGTTCGTTTACAATGAGCAGTTCTTC. Its protein is CASSPAGFVYNEQFF.

The chain joins TRBV29-1 to TRBJ2-7, with TRBD1 as a possible D gene (6 bases). The V end was cut by 4 bases, the J end by 7 bases, with 14 bases between. The CDR3 runs 12 residues. Germline CDR1 and CDR2: SQVTM and ANQGSEA. CDR3 DNA sequence: TGCAGCGTTGGAGGGGGAGTGAGAGAGCAGTACTTC. Translation gives CSVGGGVREQYF.

The V and J genes are TRBV12-3 or TRBV12-4 and TRBJ2-5; possibly TRBD1 for D (5 bases). The CDR3 contains 16 residues. The V end lost 3 bases, the J end lost 2 bases, and 16 bases lay between the germline ends. The DNA for the CDR3 is TGTGCCAGCAGTTTTGCACTCGGACACTTACAAGAGACCCAGTACTTC. Its translation: CASSFALGHLQETQYF.

The chain joins TRBV20-1 to TRBJ2-7, with 12 bases lining up with TRBD2. The CDR3 has 18 residues. Germline V gives CDR1 DFQATT, CDR2 SNEGSKA (reference sequence). Losses at the gene ends were 0 bases for V and 0 bases for J; bases not matched to a gene: 9. CDR3 DNA sequence: TGCAGTGCTAGAGATCATAGACTAGCGGGGGTTACCTCCTACGAGCAGTACTTC. Translating gives CSARDHRLAGVTSYEQYF.

The rearrangement links TRBV5-6 to TRBJ2-1; 9 nucleotides match TRBD2. CDR3 length: 14 amino acids. V lost 3 bases, J lost 7 bases, and 5 bases stayed unmatched. The germline CDR1 and CDR2 sequences are SGHDT and YYEEEE. CDR3 sequence (DNA): TGTGCCAGCAGCTCCACGACTAGCGGTAATGAGCAGTTCTTC. Translation: CASSSTTSGNEQFF.

This clonotype was found a few times. This chain links TRBV6-5 with TRBJ2-1; possible D gene TRBD2, 5 bases. V was cut by 0 bases and J by 9 bases, with 12 bases left in between. CDR1 is MNHEY, CDR2 SVGAGI, per germline. CDR3 length equals 14 residues. CDR3 coding DNA: TGTGCCAGCAGTTACTCGAGAGGGTTGGGTGAGCAGTTCTTC. Its translation: CASSYSRGLGEQFF.

V usage is TRBV6-2 or TRBV6-3 and J usage is TRBJ2-2; no definite D call. Trimming removed 1 base from V and 9 bases from J, with 6 bases in between. Germline V gives CDR1 MNHEY, CDR2 SVGEGT. This CDR3 spans 12 amino acids. DNA for the CDR3: TGTGCCAGCAGTTACTTCCCCCGGGAGCTGTTTTTT. Amino acids: CASSYFPRELFF.

The table lists this clonotype with a few counts. V and J are TRBV7-9 and TRBJ2-5; 9 positions match TRBD1. The CDR3 consists of 17 residues. Germline V gives CDR1 SEHNR, CDR2 FQNEAQ (reference sequence). V lost 3 bases and J lost 4; bases outside the gene matches: 12. This chain's CDR3 is CASSFRPEQGAGETQYF. CDR3 DNA: TGTGCCAGCAGCTTCCGGCCCGAACAGGGGGCGGGAGAGACCCAGTACTTC.

Note on this clonotype: An end of the junction does not agree with germline; a read error may underlie this. V usage is TRBV15 and J usage is TRBJ2-7; the match to TRBD1 covers 11 bases. The CDR3 totals 15 residues. CDR1 and CDR2 (germline): LNHNV, YYDKDF (reference sequence). The CDR3 DNA reads as TGTGCCACCAGCAGAAGGACAGGGGGCTCCAACGAGCAGTACTTC. Translating gives CATSRRTGGSNEQYF.

V usage is TRBV7-6 and J usage is TRBJ1-1; the D is unclear. V was clipped by 5 bases and J by 2 bases, with 12 bases between them. CDR1 is SGHVS, CDR2 FNYEAQ, per germline. This CDR3 region has 14 residues. Written as DNA, the CDR3 is TGTGCCAGCAGCGCAGGACGGACTAACACTGAAGCTTTCTTT. Translating gives CASSAGRTNTEAFF. Complete variable domain (other parts from reference TRBV7-6 and TRBJ1-1): GAGVSQSPRYKVTKRGQDVALRCDPISGHVSLYWYRQALGQGPEFLTYFNYEAQQDKSGLPNDRFSAERPEGSISTLTIQRTEQRDSAMYRCASSAGRTNTEAFFGQGTRLTVV.

This clonotype was seen more than once but under ten times. J is TRBJ1-4 and V is TRBV20-1; possibly TRBD1 for D (5 bases). CDR1 and CDR2 from the germline V gene are DFQATT and SNEGSKA (reference sequence). Trimming removed 5 bases from V and 7 bases from J, with 20 bases in between. The CDR3 length is 15 residues. The CDR3 here is CSAPSLGTSREKLFF. The DNA for the CDR3 is TGCAGTGCTCCCTCGCTGGGGACCTCGCGTGAAAAACTGTTTTTT.

This clonotype has a handful of counts. This chain connects TRBV7-9 to TRBJ2-7; TRBD1 or TRBD2 may be the D gene (5 bases each). With 1 base removed from V and 5 bases from J, the gap between germline ends came to 12 bases. Germline V gene data show CDR1 as SEHNR and CDR2 as FQNEAQ (reference sequence). This CDR3 region has 14 residues. The CDR3 DNA sequence: TGTGCCAGCAGCTTAGGCAGGGAGATCAACGAGCAGTACTTC. This gives the protein CASSLGREINEQYF.

There are a few counts of this clonotype. V usage is TRBV7-9 and J usage is TRBJ2-7; no reliable D call. Per germline, CDR1 SEHNR and CDR2 FQNEAQ (reference sequence). V lost 4 bases, J lost 8 bases, and 18 bases lay in between. This CDR3 spans 14 amino acids. In DNA form, the CDR3 reads TGTGCCAGCAGCTCGCCAATAAAACAAGGGCAGCAGTACTTC. It translates to CASSSPIKQGQQYF.

This clonotype was detected only once. The V call is TRBV29-1, the J call TRBJ2-3; D might be TRBD1 (5 bases). The V gene's germline CDR1 is SQVTM and CDR2 ANQGSEA. The CDR3 has 16 amino acids. The V end was cut by 3 bases, the J end by 2 bases, with 18 bases between. The CDR3 region has the DNA TGCAGCGTTGAGGGCGACCGGACACTCTACACAGATACGCAGTATTTT. It specifies CSVEGDRTLYTDTQYF.

The chain employs TRBV10-3 and TRBJ2-1; D is perhaps TRBD1 or TRBD2 (5 bases each). The CDR3 is made up of 14 amino acids. V was cut by 0 bases and J by 9 bases, with 12 bases left in between. Germline-derived CDR1 and CDR2 are ENHRY and SYGVKD. In DNA form, the CDR3 reads TGTGCCATCAGTGAGTCGAATTGGGACCTTGAGCAGTTCTTC. Translating it yields CAISESNWDLEQFF.

The chain has TRBV5-8 and TRBJ2-7, with D unclear. The CDR3 is 13 residues long. V gave up 7 bases and J gave up 2 bases, with 13 bases separating them. Per the germline V gene, CDR1 is SGHTS and CDR2 is YDEGEE. CDR3 residues: CASFRTRPYEQYF. For the CDR3, the DNA is TGTGCCAGCTTTCGGACGCGACCCTACGAGCAGTACTTC.

This chain connects TRBV30 to TRBJ1-6, with TRBD1 identical over 9 bases. This CDR3 has 14 residues. V shed 3 bases, J shed 10 bases, and the junction held 7 bases outside the gene matches. In germline, CDR1 is GTSNPN, CDR2 SVGIG (reference sequence). The CDR3 bases are TGTGCCTGGAGCACCGGGACAGGGTTATCACCCCTCCACTTT. It yields the protein CAWSTGTGLSPLHF.

The sample holds a few counts of this clonotype. V and J are TRBV5-5 and TRBJ2-3; 11 nucleotides agree with TRBD2. CDR3 length: 18 amino acids. With 2 bases clipped from V and 3 bases from J, the junction kept 11 bases outside the gene matches. Germline CDR1 and CDR2: SGHKS and YYEKEE (reference sequence). The CDR3 loop is CASSFNLAGGLSTDTQYF. The DNA of the CDR3 is TGTGCCAGCAGCTTTAATCTAGCGGGGGGATTGAGTACAGATACGCAGTATTTT.